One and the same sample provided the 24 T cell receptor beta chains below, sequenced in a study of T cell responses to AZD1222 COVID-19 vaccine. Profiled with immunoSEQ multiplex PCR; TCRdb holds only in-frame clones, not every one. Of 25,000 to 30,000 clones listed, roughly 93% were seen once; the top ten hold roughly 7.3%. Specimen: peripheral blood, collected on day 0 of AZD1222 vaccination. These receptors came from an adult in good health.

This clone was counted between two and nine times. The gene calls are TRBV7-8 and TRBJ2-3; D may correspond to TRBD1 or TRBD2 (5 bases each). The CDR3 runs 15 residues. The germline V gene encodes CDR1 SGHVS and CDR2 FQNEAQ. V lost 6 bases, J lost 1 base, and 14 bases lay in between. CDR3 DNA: TGTGCCAGCAGACCTGTGTCGGGGCGCACAGATACGCAGTATTTT. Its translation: CASRPVSGRTDTQYF.

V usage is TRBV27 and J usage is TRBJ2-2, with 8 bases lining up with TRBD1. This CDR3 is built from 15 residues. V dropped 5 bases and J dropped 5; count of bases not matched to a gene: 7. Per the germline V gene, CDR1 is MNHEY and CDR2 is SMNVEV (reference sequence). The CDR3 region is CASSRQGKVTGELFF. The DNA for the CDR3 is TGTGCCAGCAGTAGACAGGGGAAAGTGACCGGGGAGCTGTTTTTT.

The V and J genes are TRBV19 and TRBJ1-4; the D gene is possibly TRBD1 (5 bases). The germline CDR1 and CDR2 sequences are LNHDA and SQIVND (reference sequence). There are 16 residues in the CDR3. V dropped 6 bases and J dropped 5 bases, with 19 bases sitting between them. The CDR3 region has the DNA TGTGCCAGTAGCGGGACGTGGTCAGGAGAGAATGAAAAACTGTTTTTT. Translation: CASSGTWSGENEKLFF.

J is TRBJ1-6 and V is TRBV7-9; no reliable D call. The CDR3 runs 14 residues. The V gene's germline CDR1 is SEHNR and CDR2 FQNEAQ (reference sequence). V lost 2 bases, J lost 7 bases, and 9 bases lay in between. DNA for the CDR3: TGTGCCAGCAGCTTAATAGGTGTGAATTCACCCCTCCACTTT. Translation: CASSLIGVNSPLHF.

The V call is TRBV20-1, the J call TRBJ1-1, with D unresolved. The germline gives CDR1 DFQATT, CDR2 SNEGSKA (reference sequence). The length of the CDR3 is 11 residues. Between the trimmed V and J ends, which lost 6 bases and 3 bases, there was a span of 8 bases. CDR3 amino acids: CSATWDTEAFF. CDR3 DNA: TGCAGTGCCACCTGGGACACTGAAGCTTTCTTT.

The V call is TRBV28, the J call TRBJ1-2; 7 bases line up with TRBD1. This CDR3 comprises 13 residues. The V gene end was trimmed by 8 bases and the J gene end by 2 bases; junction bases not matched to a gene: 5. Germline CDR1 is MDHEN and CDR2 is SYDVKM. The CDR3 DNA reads TGTGCCAGCGGACAGGCATTAAACTATGGCTACACCTTC. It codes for CASGQALNYGYTF.

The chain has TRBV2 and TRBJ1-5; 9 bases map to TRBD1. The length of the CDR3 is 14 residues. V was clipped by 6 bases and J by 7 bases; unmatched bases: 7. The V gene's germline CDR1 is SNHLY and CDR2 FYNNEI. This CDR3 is CASSGRTGVQPQHF. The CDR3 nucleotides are TGTGCCAGCAGCGGTAGGACAGGGGTACAGCCCCAGCATTTT.

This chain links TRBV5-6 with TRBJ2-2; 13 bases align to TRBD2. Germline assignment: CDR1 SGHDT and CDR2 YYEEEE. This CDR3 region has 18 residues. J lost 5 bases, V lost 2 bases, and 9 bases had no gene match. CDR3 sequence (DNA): TGTGCCAGCAGCTTTGGACTAGCGGGGGCCCTGGGGACCGGGGAGCTGTTTTTT. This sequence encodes CASSFGLAGALGTGELFF.

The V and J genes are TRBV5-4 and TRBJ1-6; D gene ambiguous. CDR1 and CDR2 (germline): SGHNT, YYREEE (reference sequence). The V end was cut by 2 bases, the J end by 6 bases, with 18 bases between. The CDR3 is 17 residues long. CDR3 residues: CASSLKGSGVGNSPLHF. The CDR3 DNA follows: TGTGCCAGCAGCTTAAAAGGTTCGGGTGTAGGTAATTCACCCCTCCACTTT.

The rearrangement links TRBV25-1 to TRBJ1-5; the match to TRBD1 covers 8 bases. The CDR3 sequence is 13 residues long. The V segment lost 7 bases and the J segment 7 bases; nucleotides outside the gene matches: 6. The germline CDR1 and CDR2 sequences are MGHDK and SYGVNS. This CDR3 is CASTGQGWQPQHF. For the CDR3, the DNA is TGTGCCAGCACCGGACAGGGCTGGCAGCCCCAGCATTTT.

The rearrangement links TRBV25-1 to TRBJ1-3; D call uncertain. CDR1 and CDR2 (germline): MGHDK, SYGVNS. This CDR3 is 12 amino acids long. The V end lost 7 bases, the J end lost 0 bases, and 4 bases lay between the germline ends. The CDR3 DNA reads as TGTGCCAGCACGAGCTCTGGAAACACCATATATTTT. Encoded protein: CASTSSGNTIYF.

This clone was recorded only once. The CDR3 bases are TGTGCCAGCAGTCCAGACGGGGACTGGTATGGCTACACCTTC. It translates to CASSPDGDWYGYTF. V is TRBV6-5 and J is TRBJ1-2, with a weak D call TRBD1 (5 bases). V lost 5 bases, J lost 5 bases, and 15 bases lay in between. This CDR3 contains 14 residues. Germline V gives CDR1 MNHEY, CDR2 SVGAGI.

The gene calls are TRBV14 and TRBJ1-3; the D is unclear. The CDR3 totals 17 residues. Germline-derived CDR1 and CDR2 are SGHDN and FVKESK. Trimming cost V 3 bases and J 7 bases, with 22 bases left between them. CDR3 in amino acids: CASSQSGAESLRNTIYF. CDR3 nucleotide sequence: TGTGCCAGCAGCCAGAGTGGAGCCGAGTCTCTTAGGAACACCATATATTTT.

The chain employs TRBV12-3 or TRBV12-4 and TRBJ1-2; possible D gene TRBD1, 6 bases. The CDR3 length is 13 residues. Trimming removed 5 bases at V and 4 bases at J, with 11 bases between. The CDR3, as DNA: TGTGCCAGCAGTCCCCTGGACAGCTATGGCTACACCTTC. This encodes CASSPLDSYGYTF.

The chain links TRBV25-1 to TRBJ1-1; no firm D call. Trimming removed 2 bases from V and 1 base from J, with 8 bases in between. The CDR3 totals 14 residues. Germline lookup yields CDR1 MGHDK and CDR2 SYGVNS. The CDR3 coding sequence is TGTGCCAGCAGTGAACGAACAGCGAACACTGAAGCTTTCTTT. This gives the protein CASSERTANTEAFF.

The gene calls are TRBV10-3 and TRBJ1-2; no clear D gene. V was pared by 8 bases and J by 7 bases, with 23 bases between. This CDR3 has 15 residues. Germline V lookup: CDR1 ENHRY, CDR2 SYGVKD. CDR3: CAIRRTQYRTTGYTF. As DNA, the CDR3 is TGTGCCATCCGGCGGACCCAGTACAGAACAACTGGCTACACCTTC.

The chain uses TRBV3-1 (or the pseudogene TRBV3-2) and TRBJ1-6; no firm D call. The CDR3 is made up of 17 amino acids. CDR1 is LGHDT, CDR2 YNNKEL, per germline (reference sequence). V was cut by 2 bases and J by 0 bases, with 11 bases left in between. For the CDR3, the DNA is TGTGCCAGCAGCCAACCCGTTTCAAGCTCCTATAATTCACCCCTCCACTTT. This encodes CASSQPVSSSYNSPLHF.

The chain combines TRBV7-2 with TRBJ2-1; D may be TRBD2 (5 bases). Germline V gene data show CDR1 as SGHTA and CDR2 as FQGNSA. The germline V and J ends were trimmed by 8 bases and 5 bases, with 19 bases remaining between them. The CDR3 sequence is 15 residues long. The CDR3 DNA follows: TGTGCCAGCGTACTTCCGCGGGCCTTTAACAATGAGCAGTTCTTC. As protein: CASVLPRAFNNEQFF.

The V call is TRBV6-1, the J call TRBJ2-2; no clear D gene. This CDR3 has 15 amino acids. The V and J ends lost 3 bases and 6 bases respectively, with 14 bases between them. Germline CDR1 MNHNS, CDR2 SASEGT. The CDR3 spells CASSDGAPGPGELFF. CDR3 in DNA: TGTGCCAGCAGTGACGGTGCTCCCGGTCCCGGGGAGCTGTTTTTT.

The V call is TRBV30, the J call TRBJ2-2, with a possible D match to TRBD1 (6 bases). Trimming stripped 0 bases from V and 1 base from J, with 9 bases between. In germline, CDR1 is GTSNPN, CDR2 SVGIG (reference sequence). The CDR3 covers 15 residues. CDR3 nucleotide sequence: TGTGCCTGGAGTGTACTCAGGGGGAACACCGGGGAGCTGTTTTTT. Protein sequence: CAWSVLRGNTGELFF. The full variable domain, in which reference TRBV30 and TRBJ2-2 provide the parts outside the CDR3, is SQTIHQWPATLVQPVGSPLSLECTVEGTSNPNLYWYRQAAGRGLQLLFYSVGIGQISSEVPQNLSASRPQDRQFILSSKKLLLSDSGFYLCAWSVLRGNTGELFFGEGSRLTVL.

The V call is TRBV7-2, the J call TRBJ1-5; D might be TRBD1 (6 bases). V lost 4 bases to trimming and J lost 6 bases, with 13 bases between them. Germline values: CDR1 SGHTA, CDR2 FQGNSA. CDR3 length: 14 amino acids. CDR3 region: CASSWGLYTQPQHF. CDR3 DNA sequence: TGTGCCAGCAGCTGGGGGCTGTATACTCAGCCCCAGCATTTT.

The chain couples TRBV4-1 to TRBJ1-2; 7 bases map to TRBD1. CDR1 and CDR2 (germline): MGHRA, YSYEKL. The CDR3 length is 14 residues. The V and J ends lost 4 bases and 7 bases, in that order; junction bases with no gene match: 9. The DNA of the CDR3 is TGCGCCAGCAGCCCTTCACCGGGGACAGCTGGCTACACCTTC. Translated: CASSPSPGTAGYTF.

The CDR3 reads CASSPGAYDYGYTF. CDR3 nucleotides: TGTGCCAGCAGCCCAGGGGCGTACGACTATGGCTACACCTTC. The chain uses TRBV7-2 and TRBJ1-2, with D tentatively TRBD1 (6 bases). Between the trimmed V and J ends, which lost 5 bases and 3 bases, there was a span of 13 bases. In germline, CDR1 is SGHTA, CDR2 FQGNSA. The CDR3 is made up of 14 amino acids.

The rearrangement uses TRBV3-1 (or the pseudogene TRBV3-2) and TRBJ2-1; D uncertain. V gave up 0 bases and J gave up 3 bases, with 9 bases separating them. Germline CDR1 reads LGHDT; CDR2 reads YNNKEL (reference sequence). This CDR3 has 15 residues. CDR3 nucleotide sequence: TGTGCCAGCAGCCAAGATGATCGATTCTACAATGAGCAGTTCTTC. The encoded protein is CASSQDDRFYNEQFF.